The entry that follows covers one TCR beta chain sequence. Allocation to cohorts depended on clinical history reported by the participants. Cohort 3 donors were reported recovered after two negative PCRs, clearance, or symptom resolution. The data are from a study of blood T cell repertoires in COVID-19. Study in general: From the United States, Italy and Spain came samples of acute and convalescent COVID-19.

The germline gives CDR1 SQVTM, CDR2 ANQGSEA. The CDR3 has 12 amino acids. Trimming took off 0 bases at V and 4 bases at J, with 7 bases between the two ends. Original data processing: Scientists estimated how many nucleated cells there were by amplifying reference gene primers. The repertoire was sequenced with immunoSEQ multiplex PCR; TCRdb's copy has only in-frame clones and lacks some. The V and J calls and clone size are taken from that table; D and trimming were inferred from the DNA. This sample has a few hundred thousand clones, with more than 75% found just once. Specimen: PBMCs or T cells enriched from blood (not recorded which). This clonotype was obtained from a young woman who had recovered from COVID-19. The chain links TRBV29-1 to TRBJ2-7; unclear D gene. The CDR3 DNA follows: TGCAGCGTTGAAGATGTTGAGTACGAGCAGTACTTC. Its protein is CSVEDVEYEQYF.